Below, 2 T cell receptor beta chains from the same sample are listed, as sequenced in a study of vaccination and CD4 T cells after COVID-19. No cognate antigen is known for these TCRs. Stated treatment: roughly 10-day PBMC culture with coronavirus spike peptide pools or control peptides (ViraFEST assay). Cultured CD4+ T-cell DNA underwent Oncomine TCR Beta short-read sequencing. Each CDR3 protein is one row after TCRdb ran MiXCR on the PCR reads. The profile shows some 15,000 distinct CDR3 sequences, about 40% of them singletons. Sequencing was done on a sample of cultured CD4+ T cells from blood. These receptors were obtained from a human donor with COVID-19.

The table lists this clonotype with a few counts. DNA for the CDR3: TGCGCCAGCAGCCGCCTTGACTCCAGCGGGGAGCTGTTTTTT. It translates to CASSRLDSSGELFF. The chain joins TRBV5-1 to TRBJ2-2, with D uncertain. This CDR3 is 14 amino acids long. Between the trimmed V and J ends, which lost 4 bases and 7 bases, there was a span of 14 bases. Germline V CDR1 and CDR2: SGHRS, YFSETQ.

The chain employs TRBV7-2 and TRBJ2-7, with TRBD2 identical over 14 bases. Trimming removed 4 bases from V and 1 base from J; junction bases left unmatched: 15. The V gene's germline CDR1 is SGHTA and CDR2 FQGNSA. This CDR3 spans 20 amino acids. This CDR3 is CASSSAPPLTSGGGSYEQYF. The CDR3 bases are TGTGCCAGCAGCTCCGCGCCCCCTTTGACTAGCGGGGGGGGTTCCTACGAGCAGTACTTC. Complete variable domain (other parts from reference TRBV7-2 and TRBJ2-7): GAGVSQSPSNKVTEKGKDVELRCDPISGHTALYWYRQSLGQGLEFLIYFQGNSAPDKSGLPSDRFSAERTGGSVSTLTIQRTQQEDSAVYLCASSSAPPLTSGGGSYEQYFGPGTRLTVT.